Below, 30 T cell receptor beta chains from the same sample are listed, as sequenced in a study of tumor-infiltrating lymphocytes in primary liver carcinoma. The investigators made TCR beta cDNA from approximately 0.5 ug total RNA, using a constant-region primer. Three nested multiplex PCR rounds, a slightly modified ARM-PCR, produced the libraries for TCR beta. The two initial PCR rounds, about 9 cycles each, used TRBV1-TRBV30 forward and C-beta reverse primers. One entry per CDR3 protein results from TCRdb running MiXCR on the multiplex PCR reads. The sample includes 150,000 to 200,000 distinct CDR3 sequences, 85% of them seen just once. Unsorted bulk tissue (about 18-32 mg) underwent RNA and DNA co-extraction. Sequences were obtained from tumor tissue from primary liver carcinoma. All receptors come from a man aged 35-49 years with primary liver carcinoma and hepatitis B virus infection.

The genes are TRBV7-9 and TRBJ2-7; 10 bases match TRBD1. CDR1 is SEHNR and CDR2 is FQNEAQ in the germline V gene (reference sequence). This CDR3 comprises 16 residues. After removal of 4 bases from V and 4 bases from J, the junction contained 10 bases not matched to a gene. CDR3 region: CASSSLGGQGNYEQYF. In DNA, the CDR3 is TGTGCCAGCAGCTCATTAGGGGGACAGGGGAATTACGAGCAGTACTTC.

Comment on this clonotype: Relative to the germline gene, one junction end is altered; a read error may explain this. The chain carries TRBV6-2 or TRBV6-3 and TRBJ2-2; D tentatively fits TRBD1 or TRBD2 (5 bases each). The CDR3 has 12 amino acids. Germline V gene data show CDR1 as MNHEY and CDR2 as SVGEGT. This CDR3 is CASSLGAGELFF. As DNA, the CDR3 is TGTGCCAGCAGTTTAGGGGCCGGGGAGTTGTTTTTT.

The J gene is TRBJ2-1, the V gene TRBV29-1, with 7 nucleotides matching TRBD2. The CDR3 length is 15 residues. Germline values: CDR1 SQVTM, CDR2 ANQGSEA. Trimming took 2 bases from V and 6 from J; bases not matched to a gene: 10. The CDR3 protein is CSVEPPRELCNEQFF. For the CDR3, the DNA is TGCAGCGTTGAACCTCCGCGGGAGCTCTGCAATGAGCAGTTCTTC.

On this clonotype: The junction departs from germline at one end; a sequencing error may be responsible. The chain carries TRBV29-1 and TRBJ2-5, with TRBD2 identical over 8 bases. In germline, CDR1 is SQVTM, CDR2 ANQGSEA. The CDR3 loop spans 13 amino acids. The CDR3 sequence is CSAEGTRKETQYF. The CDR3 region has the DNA TGCAGCGCTGAAGGGACTAGGAAGGAGACCCAGTATTTC. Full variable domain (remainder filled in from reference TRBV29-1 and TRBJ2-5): SAVISQKPSRDICQRGTSLTIQCQVDSQVTMMFWYRQQPGQSLTLIATANQGSEATYESGFVIDKFPISRPNLTFSTLTVSNMSPEDSSIYLCSAEGTRKETQYFGPGTRLLVL.

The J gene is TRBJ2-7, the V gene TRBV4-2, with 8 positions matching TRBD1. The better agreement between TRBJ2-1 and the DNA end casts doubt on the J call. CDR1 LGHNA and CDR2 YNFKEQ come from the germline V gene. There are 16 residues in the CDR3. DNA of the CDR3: TGTGCCAGCAGCCAAAACACAGGGGGTTCCTCCTACGAGCAGTTCTTC. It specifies CASSQNTGGSSYEQFF.

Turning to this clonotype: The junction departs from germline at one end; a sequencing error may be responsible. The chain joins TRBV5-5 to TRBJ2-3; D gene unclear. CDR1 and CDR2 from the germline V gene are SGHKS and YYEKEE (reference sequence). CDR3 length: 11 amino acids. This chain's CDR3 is CAGSYGDTQYF. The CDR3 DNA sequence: TGTGCCGGCAGCTATGGGGATACACAGTATTTT.

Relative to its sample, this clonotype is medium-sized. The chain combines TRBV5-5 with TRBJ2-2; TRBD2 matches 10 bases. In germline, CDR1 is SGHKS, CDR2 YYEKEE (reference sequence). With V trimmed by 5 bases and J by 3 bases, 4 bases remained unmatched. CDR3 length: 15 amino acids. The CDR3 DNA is TGTGCCAGCAGTGGGACTAGCGTCTACACCGGGGAGCTGTTTTTT. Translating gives CASSGTSVYTGELFF.

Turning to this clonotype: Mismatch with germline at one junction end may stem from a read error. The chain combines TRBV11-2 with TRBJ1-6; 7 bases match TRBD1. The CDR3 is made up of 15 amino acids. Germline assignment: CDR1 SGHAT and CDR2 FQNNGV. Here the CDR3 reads CTSSRGDRAYSPLHF. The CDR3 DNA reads TGTACCAGCAGCCGCGGGGACAGAGCCTATTCACCCCTCCACTTT. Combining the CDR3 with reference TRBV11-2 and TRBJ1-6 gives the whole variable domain EAGVAQSPRYKIIEKRQSVAFWCNPISGHATLYWYQQILGQGPKLLIQFQNNGVVDDSQLPKDRFSAERLKGVDSTLKIQPAKLEDSAVYLCTSSRGDRAYSPLHFGNGTRLTVT.

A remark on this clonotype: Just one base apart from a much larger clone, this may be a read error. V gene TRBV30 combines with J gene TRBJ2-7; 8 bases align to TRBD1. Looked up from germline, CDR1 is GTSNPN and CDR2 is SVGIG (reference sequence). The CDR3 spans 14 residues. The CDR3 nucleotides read TGTGCCTGGAGTGTACTGCAGGGGGCCTACGAGCACTACTTC. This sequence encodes CAWSVLQGAYEHYF.

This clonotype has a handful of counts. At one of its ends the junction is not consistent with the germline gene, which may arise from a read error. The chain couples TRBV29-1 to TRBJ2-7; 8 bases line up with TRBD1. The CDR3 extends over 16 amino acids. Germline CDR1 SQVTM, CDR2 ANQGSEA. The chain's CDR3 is CSLMTSGTGTPYEQYF. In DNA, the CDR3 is TGCAGCCTCATGACTTCTGGGACAGGCACTCCCTACGAGCAGTACTTT.

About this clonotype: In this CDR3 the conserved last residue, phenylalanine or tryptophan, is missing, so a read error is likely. The CDR3 here is CASSSDISYSGYTL. The CDR3 DNA sequence: TGTGCCAGCAGCTCGGACATTTCCTATAGTGGCTACACCCTC. V usage is TRBV5-4 and J usage is TRBJ1-2; TRBD1 might be the D (5 bases). Germline V lookup: CDR1 SGHNT, CDR2 YYREEE (reference sequence). The germline V and J ends were trimmed by 3 bases and 7 bases, with 16 bases remaining between them. The CDR3 consists of 14 residues.

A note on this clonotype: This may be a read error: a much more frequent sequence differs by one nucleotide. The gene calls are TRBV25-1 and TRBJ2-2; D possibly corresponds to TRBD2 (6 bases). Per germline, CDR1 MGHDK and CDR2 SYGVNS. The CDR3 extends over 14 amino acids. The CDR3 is CASSDLANTGEVFF. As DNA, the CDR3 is TGTGCCAGCAGTGACCTTGCGAACACCGGGGAGGTGTTTTTT.

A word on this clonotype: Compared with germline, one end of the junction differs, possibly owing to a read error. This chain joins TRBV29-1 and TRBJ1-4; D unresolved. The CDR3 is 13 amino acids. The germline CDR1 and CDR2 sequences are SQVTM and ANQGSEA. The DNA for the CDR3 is TGCAGCGTTGAACGTCATGGGGATGAAAAACTGGTTTTT. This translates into CSVERHGDEKLVF.

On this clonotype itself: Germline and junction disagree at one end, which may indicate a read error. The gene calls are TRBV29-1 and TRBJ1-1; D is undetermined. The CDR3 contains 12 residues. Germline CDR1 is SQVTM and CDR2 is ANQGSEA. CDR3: CGVTSRNTEAFF. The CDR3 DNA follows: TGCGGCGTCACCTCACGGAACACTGAAGCTTTCTTT.

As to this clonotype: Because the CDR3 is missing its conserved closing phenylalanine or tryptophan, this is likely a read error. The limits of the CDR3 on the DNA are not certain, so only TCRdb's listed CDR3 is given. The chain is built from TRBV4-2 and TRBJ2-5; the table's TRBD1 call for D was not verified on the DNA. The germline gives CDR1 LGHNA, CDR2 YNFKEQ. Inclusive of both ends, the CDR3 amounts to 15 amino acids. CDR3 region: CASSQAEGVSETLYL.

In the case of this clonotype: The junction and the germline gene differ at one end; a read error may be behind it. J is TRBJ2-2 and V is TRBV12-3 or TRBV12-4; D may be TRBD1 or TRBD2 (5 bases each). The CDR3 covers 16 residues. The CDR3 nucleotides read TGTCCCAGAGAGTCCTCCGCCCGGGGCTGGACCGGGGAGCTGTTTTTT. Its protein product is CPRESSARGWTGELFF.

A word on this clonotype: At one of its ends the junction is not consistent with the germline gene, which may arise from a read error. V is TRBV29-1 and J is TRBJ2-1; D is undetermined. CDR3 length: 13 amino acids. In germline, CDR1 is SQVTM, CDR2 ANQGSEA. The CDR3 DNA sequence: TGCAACGTTCTGGTATCGTCCGGGCATGAGCAATTCTTC. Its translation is CNVLVSSGHEQFF.

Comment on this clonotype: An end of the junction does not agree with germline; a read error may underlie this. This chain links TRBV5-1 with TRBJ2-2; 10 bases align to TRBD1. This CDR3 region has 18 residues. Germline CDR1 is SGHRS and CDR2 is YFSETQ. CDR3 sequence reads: CASSQLPQVTGGTGGLFF. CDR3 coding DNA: TGCGCCAGCAGCCAACTCCCCCAAGTGACAGGGGGCACCGGGGGGCTGTTTTTT.

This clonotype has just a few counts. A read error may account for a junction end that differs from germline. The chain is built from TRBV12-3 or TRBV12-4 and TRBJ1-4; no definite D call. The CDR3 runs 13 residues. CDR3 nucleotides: TGTGTCAGCAGTACCTCCGGGAGAGAAAAACTGTTTTTT. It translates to CVSSTSGREKLFF.

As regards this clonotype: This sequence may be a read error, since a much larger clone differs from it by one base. The CDR3 region has the DNA TGTGCCAGCAGCTTAGGGGTTCGCCAGCAGTACTTC. This translates into CASSLGVRQQYF. The rearrangement links TRBV7-9 to TRBJ2-7; D is unresolved. This CDR3 region has 12 residues. Trimming removed 1 base at V and 8 bases at J, with 9 bases between. CDR1 and CDR2 (germline): SEHNR, FQNEAQ (reference sequence).

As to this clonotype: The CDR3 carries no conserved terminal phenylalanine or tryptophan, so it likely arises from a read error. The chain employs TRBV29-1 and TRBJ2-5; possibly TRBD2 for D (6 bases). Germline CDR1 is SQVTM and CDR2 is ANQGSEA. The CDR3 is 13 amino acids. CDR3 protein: CNSSAEGQETQYY. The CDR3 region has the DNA TGCAACTCATCAGCGGAGGGCCAAGAGACCCAGTACTAC.

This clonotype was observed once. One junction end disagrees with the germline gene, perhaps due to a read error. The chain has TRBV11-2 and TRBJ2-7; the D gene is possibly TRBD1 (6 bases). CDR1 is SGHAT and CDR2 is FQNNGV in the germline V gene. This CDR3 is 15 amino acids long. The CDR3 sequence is CAISLRWAGENEHYF. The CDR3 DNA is TGTGCCATCAGCTTACGATGGGCAGGGGAAAACGAGCATTACTTC. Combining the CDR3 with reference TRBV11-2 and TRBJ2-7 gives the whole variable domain EAGVAQSPRYKIIEKRQSVAFWCNPISGHATLYWYQQILGQGPKLLIQFQNNGVVDDSQLPKDRFSAERLKGVDSTLKIQPAKLEDSAVYLCAISLRWAGENEHYFGPGTRLTVT.

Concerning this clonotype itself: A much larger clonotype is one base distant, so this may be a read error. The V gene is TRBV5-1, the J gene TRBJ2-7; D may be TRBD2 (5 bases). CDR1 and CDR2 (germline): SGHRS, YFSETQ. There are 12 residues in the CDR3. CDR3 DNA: TGCTCCAGCAGCTTGCCTGCGGGCGAGCAGTACTTC. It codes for CSSSLPAGEQYF. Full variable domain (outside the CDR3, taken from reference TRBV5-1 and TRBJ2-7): KAGVTQTPRYLIKTRGQQVTLSCSPISGHRSVSWYQQTPGQGLQFLFEYFSETQRNKGNFPGRFSGRQFSNSRSEMNVSTLELGDSALYLCSSSLPAGEQYFGPGTRLTVT.

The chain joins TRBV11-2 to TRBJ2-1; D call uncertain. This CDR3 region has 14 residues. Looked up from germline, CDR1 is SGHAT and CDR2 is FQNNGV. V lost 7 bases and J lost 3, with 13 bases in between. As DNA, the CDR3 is TGTGCCAGCAACCCCGATGGCGACTACAATGAGCAGTTCTTC. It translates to CASNPDGDYNEQFF.

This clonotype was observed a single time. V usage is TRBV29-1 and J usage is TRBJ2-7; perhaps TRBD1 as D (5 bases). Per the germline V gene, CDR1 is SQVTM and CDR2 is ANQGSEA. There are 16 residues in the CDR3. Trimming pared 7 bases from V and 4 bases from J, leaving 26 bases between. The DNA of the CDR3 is TGCAGCGCCATGGCATCTGGGGCCGGCACTCCATACGAGCAGTACTTC. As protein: CSAMASGAGTPYEQYF.

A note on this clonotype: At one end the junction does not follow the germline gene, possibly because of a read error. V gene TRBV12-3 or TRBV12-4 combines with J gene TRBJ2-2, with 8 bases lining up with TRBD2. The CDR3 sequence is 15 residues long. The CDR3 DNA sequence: TGTGCCAGCAGAGACGGGACTAGTCAAGTCGGGGAACTGTTTTTT. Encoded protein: CASRDGTSQVGELFF.

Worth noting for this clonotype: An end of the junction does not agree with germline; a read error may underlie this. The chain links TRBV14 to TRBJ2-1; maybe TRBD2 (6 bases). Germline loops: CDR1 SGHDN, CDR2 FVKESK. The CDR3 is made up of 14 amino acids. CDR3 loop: CATSQVGGVGEQFF. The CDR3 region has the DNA TGTGCCACCAGCCAAGTTGGCGGGGTTGGGGAGCAGTTCTTC. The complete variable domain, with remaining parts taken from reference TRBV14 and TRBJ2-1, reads EAGVTQFPSHSVIEKGQTVTLRCDPISGHDNLYWYRRVMGKEIKFLLHFVKESKQDESGMPNNRFLAERTGGTYSTLKVQPAELEDSGVYFCATSQVGGVGEQFFGPGTRLTVL.

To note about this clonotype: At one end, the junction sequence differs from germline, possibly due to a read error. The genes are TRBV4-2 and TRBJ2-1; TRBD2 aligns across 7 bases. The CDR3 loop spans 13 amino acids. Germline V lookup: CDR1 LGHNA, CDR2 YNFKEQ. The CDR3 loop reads CASIAARDYEQSF. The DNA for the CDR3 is TGTGCCAGCATCGCAGCGCGGGACTATGAGCAGTCCTTC.

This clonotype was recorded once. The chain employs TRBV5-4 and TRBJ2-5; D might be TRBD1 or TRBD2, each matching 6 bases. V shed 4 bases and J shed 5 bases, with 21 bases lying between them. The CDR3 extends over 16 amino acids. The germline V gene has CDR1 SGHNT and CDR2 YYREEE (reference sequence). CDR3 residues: CASSGTIGGRMETQYF. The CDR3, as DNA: TGTGCCAGCAGCGGTACCATAGGGGGGAGGATGGAGACCCAGTACTTC. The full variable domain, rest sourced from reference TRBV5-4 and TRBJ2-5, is ETGVTQSPTHLIKTRGQQVTLRCSSQSGHNTVSWYQQALGQGPQFIFQYYREEENGRGNFPPRFSGLQFPNYSSELNVNALELDDSALYLCASSGTIGGRMETQYFGPGTRLLVL.

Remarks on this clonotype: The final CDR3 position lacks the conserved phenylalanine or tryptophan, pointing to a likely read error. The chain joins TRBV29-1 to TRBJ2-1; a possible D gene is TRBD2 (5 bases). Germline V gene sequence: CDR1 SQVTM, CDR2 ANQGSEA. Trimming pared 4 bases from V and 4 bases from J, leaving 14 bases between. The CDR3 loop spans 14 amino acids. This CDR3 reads CSVVVASGYNEQFI. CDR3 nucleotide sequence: TGCAGCGTTGTCGTAGCAAGCGGTTACAATGAGCAGTTCATC.